Sequencing of this TCR beta chain was carried out in a study of shared clonotypes between healthy human individuals. The wider study: CD4 naive cells filled three plates per donor, CD4 memory three, CD8 naive two and CD8 memory one. General study results and limits: The sharing of about 5.3% of naive CD4 clonotypes was seen across a handful of donors.

Comments on this clone: What it binds is not known.

Germline V gene lookup returns CDR1 SGHRS and CDR2 YFSETQ. Deletions cut 1 base from V and 6 bases from J, with 15 bases between. The CDR3 length is 15 residues. Repertoires were generated with immunoSEQ multiplex PCR, while TCRdb's copy carries only in-frame clones and drops some. The data contain about 2.4 million clones, approximately 93% of them singletons. The chain is built from TRBV5-1 and TRBJ2-3; D might be TRBD1 (6 bases). The sample was naive CD4+ T cells from PBMCs. Indicated subset: CD45RA+ positively selected. This sequence originates from a man in his late teens or twenties in good health. Some clones in this sample may be carry-over from other donors' samples. In DNA form, the CDR3 reads TGCGCCAGCAGCTTGCCGGCAGGGGATATGGATACGCAGTATTTT. It is translated as CASSLPAGDMDTQYF.